This TCR beta chain stems from a study of identical twins. Regarding the study as a whole: Excess twin sharing in beta out-of-frame sequences was weaker. With abundant cord blood beta clonotypes, insertions were fewer; memory repertoires showed no such pattern.

No donor was unhealthy or non-Caucasian. Trimming at V came to 3 bases and at J to 0 bases, leaving 8 bases not matched to a gene. This CDR3 is 18 amino acids long. Germline V gene lookup returns CDR1 LGHDT and CDR2 YNNKEL (reference sequence). This clonotype was picked up many times. What it binds is not known. Template switching (which added a universal primer site) was used, and cDNA carried unique molecular identifiers. Each CDR3 protein gets one entry after TCRdb re-called the 5' RACE reads with MiXCR. Of hundreds of thousands of distinct CDR3 sequences in the sample, 5.5% to 6.5% were seen once. V usage is TRBV3-1 and J usage is TRBJ2-6, with TRBD1 identical over 7 bases. What was sequenced was naive T cells sorted from blood. The origin of this receptor is a man younger than 35 in good health. CDR3 bases: TGTGCCAGCAGCCAGGGGACAGTGGGAGTCTCTGGGGCCAACGTCCTGACTTTC. Translated: CASSQGTVGVSGANVLTF. The entire variable domain, with the rest obtained from reference TRBV3-1 and TRBJ2-6, is as follows: DTAVSQTPKYLVTQMGNDKSIKCEQNLGHDTMYWYKQDSKKFLKIMFSYNNKELIINETVPNRFSPKSPDKAHLNLHINSLELGDSAVYFCASSQGTVGVSGANVLTFGAGSRLTVL.